These 11 T cell receptor beta chains share one sample of origin, sequenced in a study of control samples from healthy donors and cancer patients. The method was immunoSEQ multiplex PCR; TCRdb's version includes in-frame clones alone and lacks a portion of them. This table has about 85,000 clones, about 88% appearing once. Source material: blood. Source of these receptors: a woman in her sixties or seventies in good health.

This chain connects TRBV6-5 to TRBJ1-1, with D hard to call. Germline CDR1 MNHEY, CDR2 SVGAGI. Trimming pared 7 bases from V and 8 bases from J, leaving 14 bases between. CDR3 length: 12 amino acids. In DNA form, the CDR3 reads TGTGCCAGCACAGAACCGGGTAGGGAAGCTTTCTTT. It specifies CASTEPGREAFF.

The rearrangement joins TRBV24-1 to TRBJ1-1; D is undetermined. Germline V gene data show CDR1 as KGHDR and CDR2 as SFDVKD. V dropped 5 bases and J dropped 4 bases, with 7 bases sitting between them. The CDR3 has 12 amino acids. The CDR3 nucleotides are TGTGCCACCAGTGGGCCGGGCACTGAAGCTTTCTTT. Its protein product is CATSGPGTEAFF.

This chain links TRBV4-1 with TRBJ2-2; no firm D call. Germline V CDR1 and CDR2: MGHRA, YSYEKL. The CDR3 extends over 14 amino acids. Trimming stripped 6 bases from V and 0 bases from J, with 8 bases between. The CDR3 sequence is CASRQIANTGELFF. The CDR3 nucleotides are TGCGCCAGCAGACAAATCGCGAACACCGGGGAGCTGTTTTTT.

The rearrangement uses TRBV9 and TRBJ1-1; maybe TRBD1 (6 bases). The CDR3 extends over 14 amino acids. V was pared by 3 bases and J by 0 bases, with 9 bases between. Germline V CDR1 and CDR2: SGDLS, YYNGEE. The CDR3 DNA sequence: TGTGCCAGCAGCGATACAGGGATGAACACTGAAGCTTTCTTT. It encodes CASSDTGMNTEAFF.

This chain links TRBV10-3 with TRBJ1-5; 10 nucleotides agree with TRBD1. Germline V gene lookup returns CDR1 ENHRY and CDR2 SYGVKD. V shed 3 bases and J 5 bases; nucleotides not matched to a gene: 1. The CDR3 loop spans 14 amino acids. Here the CDR3 reads CAISDGQGDQPQHF. In DNA, the CDR3 is TGTGCCATCAGTGATGGACAGGGGGATCAGCCCCAGCATTTT.

The V gene is TRBV4-1, the J gene TRBJ1-4, with a tentative D call TRBD1 (6 bases). CDR3 length: 18 residues. Germline V gene sequence: CDR1 MGHRA, CDR2 YSYEKL. V gave up 2 bases and J gave up 5 bases, with 21 bases separating them. The CDR3 DNA reads as TGCGCCAGCAGCCAATCCCGGGGGGGCCTGACATTGAATGAAAAACTGTTTTTT. It encodes CASSQSRGGLTLNEKLFF.

The V gene is TRBV10-3, the J gene TRBJ2-3; D is uncertain. Between the trimmed V and J ends, which lost 2 bases and 1 base, there was a span of 10 bases. The CDR3 runs 15 residues. Germline loops: CDR1 ENHRY, CDR2 SYGVKD. The CDR3 loop is CAISEGYSGTDTQYF. The CDR3 DNA follows: TGTGCCATCAGTGAGGGCTACTCGGGCACAGATACGCAGTATTTT.

V is TRBV4-1 and J is TRBJ2-1; 9 bases match TRBD2. The CDR3 totals 13 residues. Germline V gene lookup returns CDR1 MGHRA and CDR2 YSYEKL. Unmatched junction bases numbered 5, after V lost 4 bases and J lost 10 bases. The CDR3 spells CASSRRTSGEQFF. The CDR3 nucleotides are TGCGCCAGCAGCCGACGAACTAGCGGGGAGCAGTTCTTC.

The chain uses TRBV6-5 and TRBJ2-7; no clear D gene. The CDR3 has 15 residues. The V gene's germline CDR1 is MNHEY and CDR2 SVGAGI. The germline V and J ends were trimmed by 0 bases and 7 bases, with 16 bases remaining between them. The CDR3 is CASSYSRLTKEEQYF. The CDR3 DNA follows: TGTGCCAGCAGTTACTCACGATTAACGAAAGAGGAGCAGTACTTC.

The rearrangement uses TRBV30 and TRBJ1-4; 8 bases are shared with TRBD1. The CDR3 is made up of 14 amino acids. J gave up 7 bases and V 3 bases, and 7 bases lay outside the gene matches. Germline lookup yields CDR1 GTSNPN and CDR2 SVGIG (reference sequence). This CDR3 reads CAWRDLGTGEKLFF. In DNA form, the CDR3 reads TGTGCCTGGAGGGACCTGGGGACAGGTGAAAAACTGTTTTTT.

The CDR3 is CASSLWTSGRVYNEQFF. CDR3 DNA: TGTGCCAGCAGTCTTTGGACTAGCGGGAGGGTCTACAATGAGCAGTTCTTC. The rearrangement links TRBV6-2 or TRBV6-3 to TRBJ2-1; 15 bases agree with TRBD2. The V gene end was trimmed by 5 bases and the J gene end by 3 bases; junction bases not matched to a gene: 5. Per the germline V gene, CDR1 is MNHEY and CDR2 is SVGEGT. This CDR3 is built from 17 residues.